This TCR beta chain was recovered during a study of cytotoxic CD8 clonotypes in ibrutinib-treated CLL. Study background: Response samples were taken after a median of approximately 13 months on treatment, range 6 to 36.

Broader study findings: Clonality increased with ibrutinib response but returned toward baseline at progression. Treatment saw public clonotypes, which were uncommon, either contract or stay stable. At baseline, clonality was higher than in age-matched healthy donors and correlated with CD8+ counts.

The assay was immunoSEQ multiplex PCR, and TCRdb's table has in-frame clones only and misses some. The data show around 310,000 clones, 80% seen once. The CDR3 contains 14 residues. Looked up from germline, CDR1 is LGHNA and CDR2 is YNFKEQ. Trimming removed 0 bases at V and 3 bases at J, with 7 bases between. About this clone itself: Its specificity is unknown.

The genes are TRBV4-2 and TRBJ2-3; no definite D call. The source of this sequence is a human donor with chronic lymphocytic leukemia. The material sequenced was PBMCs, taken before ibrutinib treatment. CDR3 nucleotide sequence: TGTGCCAGCAGCCAAGAAGGCAGGACAGATACGCAGTATTTT. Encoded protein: CASSQEGRTDTQYF.